This T cell receptor (beta chain) is from a study of T cell clones after liver transplantation. Clones were read by immunoSEQ multiplex PCR, and TCRdb kept only the in-frame ones, dropping some. Here the sample spans roughly 50,000 clones, approximately 84% being singletons. The sample holds a few counts of this clone. There are 17 residues in the CDR3. The V end lost 1 base, the J end lost 3 bases, and 18 bases lay between the germline ends. Germline loops: CDR1 LGHNA, CDR2 YSLEER. This specimen was CD4+ T cells from blood, taken before liver transplant. This chain links TRBV4-3 with TRBJ1-2, with a possible D match to TRBD1 (5 bases). The TCR comes from a human donor who received a liver transplant. Here the CDR3 DNA reads TGCGCCAGCAGCCAAGGCGGGGGGGGTTGGAAAGACTATGGCTACACCTTC. The encoded protein is CASSQGGGGWKDYGYTF.